The source of this T cell receptor (beta chain) is a study of graft-versus-host responses after intestinal transplantation (dated by TCRdb to the early 2020s). Turning to the overall study: The transplants that recipients got were multivisceral, liver-intestinal, or isolated intestinal. Every recipient was given anti-thymocyte globulin induction, then maintenance tacrolimus and steroids for 2 to 4 years. After intestinal transplantation, graft-versus-host and host-versus-graft alloreactive T cell clones were followed in the graft, circulation and bone marrow using bulk TCR-beta CDR3 sequencing. To identify alloreactive clones, pre-transplant mixed lymphocyte reaction products were sequenced and compared with unstimulated pre-transplant donor and recipient T cells. The cohort enrolled some 23 intestinal transplant recipients including one retransplant, and 3 patients lacking pretransplant specimens were excluded. A peak of at least 4% donor T cells among recipient peripheral blood mononuclear cells was the definition used for donor T cell macrochimerism. Instead of going to the commercial service, samples from three later patients were sequenced in-house on an Illumina MiSeq and processed with MiXCR.

Sequences SGHAT (CDR1) and FQDESV (CDR2) are obtained from the germline V gene (reference sequence). Relative to germline, V is 5 bases shorter and J is 4 bases shorter, with 24 bases between their ends. Inclusive of the bounding cysteine and phenylalanine, the CDR3 is 17 residues long. Solely the CDR3 DNA is kept, with 51 bases framed from the first base. Blood samples were collected up to 4 times in the first month after transplant and then at least monthly when available. With respect to this clone: Its target antigen remains unknown. No per-base quality is available; no much larger clone lies one base away.

The full study reports these points: Early after transplant, peak levels of circulating GvH clones were associated with declines in HvG clones. GvH clones were detected in recipient bone marrow, and some appeared earlier in ileal mucosa or blood, consistent with an intestinal mucosal origin. High GvH to HvG T cell clonal ratios were observed in the allografts of patients with donor T cell macrochimerism. Conclusions were limited by the relatively low number and heterogeneity of intestinal transplant patients.

Receptors were amplified or captured by the immunoSEQ multiplex PCR assay. For most patients, high-throughput TCR-beta CDR3 sequencing of genomic DNA was performed by Adaptive Biotechnologies. In the authors' own workflow: Adaptive's ImmunoSEQ software was the source of the TCR sequencing data for approximately 18 patients, while a few other patients were processed with MiXCR and VDJtools. Because the origin of CDR3 nucleotide sequences shared between donor and recipient could not be assigned, those sequences were removed. To be classed as alloreactive, a clone needed at least 2-fold expansion over unstimulated cells and a minimum CFSE-low frequency of 0.002% (template counts) or 0.001% (read counts). Clones were considered mappable if detected in sequenced pre-transplant spleen, lymph node, or MLR CFSE-low populations of the donor or recipient. Cumulative frequency of alloreactive clones was calculated as a percentage of all sequences weighted by copy number. TCRdb retrieved this table from immuneACCESS and kept in-frame rearrangements only. Not all clones are present; in checked studies, unresolved V genes account for under half, and no reason is known for the remainder. From that table come the V and J calls and clone size; the DNA was used to work out D and trimming. Here the sample has around 39,000 clones; about 92% occur a single time. Of the sample, less than 4.5% is held by the ten largest clones.

The chain joins TRBV11-1 to TRBJ2-7; the D gene is perhaps TRBD2, from 5 matching bases. The sequence derives from a human patient who received an intestinal transplant, so some T cells may come from the graft donor. The specimen was PBMCs, collected roughly 780 days after intestinal transplantation. The CDR3 region: CASSHAGVSGVSYEQYF. The nucleotide sequence reads TGTGCCAGCAGCCACGCCGGGGTCAGCGGAGTCTCGTACGAGCAGTACTTC.